This entry features one T cell receptor (beta chain) sequence. V dropped 0 bases and J dropped 0; count of bases not matched to a gene: 6. This CDR3 has 16 residues. Per germline, CDR1 SGHNT and CDR2 YYREEE (reference sequence). This specimen belongs to a study of T cell responses to AZD1222 COVID-19 vaccine. TCRdb's copy holds only in-frame clones and misses some; the assay was immunoSEQ multiplex PCR. Among around 140,000 clones listed, 85% to 95% were seen once. The sequence derives from an adult in good health. This chain connects TRBV5-4 to TRBJ2-7; 7 nucleotides line up with TRBD1. This specimen consisted of peripheral blood, obtained on day 0 of AZD1222 vaccination. The CDR3, as DNA: TGTGCCAGCAGCTTGGCCCGGGGACAGCCCTCCTACGAGCAGTACTTC. It specifies CASSLARGQPSYEQYF.